This T cell receptor (beta chain) came from a study of blood T cell repertoires in COVID-19. Sequencing used immunoSEQ multiplex PCR; TCRdb keeps in-frame clones, though not all of them. The table lists 81,000 or so clones, almost 85% of them singletons, with 9.6% in the top ten. The germline gives CDR1 MNHEY, CDR2 SVGEGT. The CDR3 extends over 13 amino acids. V lost 5 bases and J 4 bases, leaving 9 bases between the germline ends. The chain joins TRBV6-2 or TRBV6-3 to TRBJ1-5; maybe TRBD1 (5 bases). Material for sequencing was peripheral blood. The TCR originated in a man aged 45-65 years with COVID-19, enrolled during active disease. The CDR3 bases are TGTGCCAGCAGTCCACAGGAGAATCAGCCCCAGCATTTT. Translated, it gives CASSPQENQPQHF.